The sequence of this T cell receptor beta chain was determined in a study of blood T cells in healthy people across ages. Study-level findings and limits: A greater number of naive CD4+ cells and higher diversity distinguished long-lived donors from aged donors. While age rose, TCR beta diversity per million T cells dropped in a roughly linear way.

Approximately 10 milliliters was the volume of peripheral blood drawn from each donor. This clonotype was observed a few times. As yet, its antigen is unknown. The use of a sample-barcoded 5' primer and a J-beta primer mix characterized a second PCR of roughly 6 to 11 cycles. TCRdb processed the 5' RACE reads anew with MiXCR; each CDR3 protein has one entry. The repertoire consists of roughly 700,000 distinct CDR3 sequences, with about 30% occurring once and the leading ten covering over 15%. V gave up 3 bases and J gave up 1 base; unmatched junction bases: 8. CDR3 size: 18 residues. CDR1 and CDR2 (germline): MNHEY, SVGEGT.

The clonotype comes from a woman older than 75 in good health. J is TRBJ2-2 and V is TRBV6-2 or TRBV6-3; 10 bases map to TRBD2. The source material was blood. The CDR3 sequence: CASSYGTSAFMNTGELFF. CDR3 nucleotides: TGTGCCAGCAGTTATGGGACTAGCGCATTTATGAACACCGGGGAGCTGTTTTTT.